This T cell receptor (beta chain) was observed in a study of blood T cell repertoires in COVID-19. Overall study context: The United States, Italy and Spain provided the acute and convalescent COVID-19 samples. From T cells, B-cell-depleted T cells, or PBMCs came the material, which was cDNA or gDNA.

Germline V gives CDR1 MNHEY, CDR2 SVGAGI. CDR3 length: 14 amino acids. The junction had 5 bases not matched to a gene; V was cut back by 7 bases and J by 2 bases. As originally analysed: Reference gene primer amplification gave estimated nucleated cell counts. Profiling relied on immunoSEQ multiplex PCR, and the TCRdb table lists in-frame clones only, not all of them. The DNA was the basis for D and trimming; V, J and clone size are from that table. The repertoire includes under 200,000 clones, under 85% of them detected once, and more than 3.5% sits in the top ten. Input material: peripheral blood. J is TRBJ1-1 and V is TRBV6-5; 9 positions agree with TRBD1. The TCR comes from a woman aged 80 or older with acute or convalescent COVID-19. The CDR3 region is CASMMTGGNTEAFF. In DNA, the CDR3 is TGTGCCAGCATGATGACAGGGGGAAACACTGAAGCTTTCTTT.